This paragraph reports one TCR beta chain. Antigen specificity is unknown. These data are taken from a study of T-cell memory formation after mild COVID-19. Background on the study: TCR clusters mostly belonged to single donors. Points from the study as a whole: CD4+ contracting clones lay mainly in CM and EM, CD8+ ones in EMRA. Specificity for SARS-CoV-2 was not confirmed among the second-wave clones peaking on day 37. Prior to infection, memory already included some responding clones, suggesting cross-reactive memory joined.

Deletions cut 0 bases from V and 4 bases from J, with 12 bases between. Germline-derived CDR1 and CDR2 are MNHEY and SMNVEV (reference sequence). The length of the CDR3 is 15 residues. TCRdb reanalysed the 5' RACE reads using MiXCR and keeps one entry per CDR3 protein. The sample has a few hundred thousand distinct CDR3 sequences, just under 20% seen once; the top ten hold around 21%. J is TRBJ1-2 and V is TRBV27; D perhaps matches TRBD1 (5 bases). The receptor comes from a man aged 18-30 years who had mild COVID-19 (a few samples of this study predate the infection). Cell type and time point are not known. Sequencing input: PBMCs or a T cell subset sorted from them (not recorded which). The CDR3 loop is CASSLSLRGTYGYTF. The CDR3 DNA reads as TGTGCCAGCAGTTTATCCCTCCGGGGCACCTATGGCTACACCTTC.